The clone carrying this T cell receptor beta chain was recorded once. Antigen unknown. Some clones are missing from TCRdb's copy, which holds only in-frame ones; the method was immunoSEQ multiplex PCR. The sample carries approximately 110,000 clones, more than 75% recorded once. This specimen comes from a study of T cell responses to AZD1222 COVID-19 vaccine. V lost 5 bases and J lost 7; bases outside the gene matches: 14. Germline V lookup: CDR1 ENHRY, CDR2 SYGVKD. CDR3 length equals 17 residues. Overall study findings and caveats: Spike regions recognized by vaccine-associated CD4 TCRs spanned the protein, led by 160-218 and 743-854. Just a handful of AZD1222 recipients were seropositive at baseline. Spike-specific TCR depth and breadth grew after two AZD1222 doses. Sampling that yielded the repertoires occurred only after the peak T cell response.

Specimen: peripheral blood, collected on day 0 of AZD1222 vaccination. This receptor was obtained from an adult in good health. This chain connects TRBV10-3 to TRBJ2-1, with 10 bases lining up with TRBD2. In DNA form, the CDR3 reads TGTGCCATCAGTCGAGAGGGGGGGACTAGCGCTACAAATGAGCAGTTCTTC. Translation gives CAISREGGTSATNEQFF.